Shown below are 26 T cell receptor beta chains from a single sample sequenced in a study of breast tumors, draining lymph nodes, adjacent tissues. TCRdb processed the multiplex PCR reads anew with MiXCR; each CDR3 protein has one entry. The sample holds 200,000 to 250,000 distinct CDR3 sequences, approximately 29% seen once. Samples came from axillary lymph nodes draining the breast cancer. Sample: axillary lymph node tissue. The receptors originated from a female donor with breast cancer. Some clones in this sample may be carry-over from other donors' samples.

This clonotype was detected ten times or more. This chain uses TRBV7-3 with TRBJ2-6, with no clear D. Germline V gene sequence: CDR1 SGHTA, CDR2 FQGTGA. The CDR3 loop spans 13 amino acids. V dropped 3 bases and J dropped 2 bases, with 2 bases sitting between them. The CDR3 DNA reads TGTGCCAGCAGCTTCACTGGGGCCAACGTCCTGACTTTC. It yields the protein CASSFTGANVLTF.

This clonotype occurred many times. The chain links TRBV19 to TRBJ1-4; D perhaps matches TRBD1 (5 bases). The CDR3 runs to 15 residues. The V gene's germline CDR1 is LNHDA and CDR2 SQIVND (reference sequence). V was cut by 5 bases and J by 7 bases, with 17 bases left in between. The CDR3 nucleotides read TGTGCCAGTAGTCCTACAGGCTCGGGAGGTGAAAAACTGTTTTTT. Amino acids: CASSPTGSGGEKLFF.

This clonotype was seen repeatedly, ten times or more. The rearrangement joins TRBV18 to TRBJ1-5; 7 bases are a match to TRBD1. This CDR3 is 15 amino acids long. With 4 bases clipped from V and 5 bases from J, the junction kept 8 bases outside the gene matches. Germline V CDR1 and CDR2: KGHSH, LQKENI. The chain's CDR3 is CASSRTGRLDQPQHF. The CDR3 coding sequence is TGTGCCAGCTCACGGACAGGACGACTCGATCAGCCCCAGCATTTT.

This clonotype was seen many times. The CDR3 loop reads CARRKRDRYNEQFF. The CDR3 DNA reads TGTGCCAGGAGAAAAAGGGACCGTTACAATGAGCAGTTCTTC. The chain recombines TRBV2 with TRBJ2-1, with D perhaps TRBD1 or TRBD2 (5 bases each). The CDR3 totals 14 residues. V shed 9 bases and J shed 4 bases, with 16 bases lying between them. Germline V gene lookup returns CDR1 SNHLY and CDR2 FYNNEI.

This clonotype was observed many times. The V gene is TRBV25-1, the J gene TRBJ2-3; D remains ambiguous. The CDR3 runs 12 residues. V gave up 7 bases and J gave up 0 bases, with 5 bases separating them. The germline gives CDR1 MGHDK, CDR2 SYGVNS. CDR3 region: CASMRSTDTQYF. Here the CDR3 DNA reads TGTGCCAGCATGCGGAGCACAGATACGCAGTATTTT.

On this clonotype: The junction departs from the called germline gene at one end, perhaps through a read error. The rearrangement uses TRBV2 and TRBJ1-3; TRBD1 might be the D (6 bases). The length of the CDR3 is 14 residues. The V gene's germline CDR1 is SNHLY and CDR2 FYNNEI. DNA for the CDR3: TGTGCCAGTAGTGAATGGGGGGCAGGCAACACCATATATTTT. This codes for CASSEWGAGNTIYF.

The chain links TRBV20-1 to TRBJ2-3; 8 bases line up with TRBD2. The CDR3 runs to 16 residues. V was pared by 0 bases and J by 3 bases, with 8 bases of the junction left unmatched. CDR1 is DFQATT and CDR2 is SNEGSKA in the germline V gene (reference sequence). The CDR3 here is CSARDSGTSHTDTQYF. DNA for the CDR3: TGCAGTGCTAGAGATAGCGGGACTAGTCATACAGATACGCAGTATTTT.

Ten or more counts support this clonotype. V is TRBV19 and J is TRBJ2-5; D gene unclear. This CDR3 contains 13 residues. V was pared by 2 bases and J by 4 bases, with 8 bases between. The V gene's germline CDR1 is LNHDA and CDR2 SQIVND (reference sequence). The CDR3 loop reads CASSILVGETQYF. DNA of the CDR3: TGTGCCAGTAGTATACTGGTGGGAGAGACCCAGTACTTC.

Note on this clonotype: Here the CDR3 omits its conserved ending phenylalanine or tryptophan, so a read error is the likely source. It is unclear where the CDR3 begins or ends on the DNA, so no DNA is shown, and the CDR3 is as TCRdb lists it. V usage is TRBV19 and J usage is TRBJ2-7. The CDR3 adds up to 12 amino acids, both ends counted. Looked up from germline, CDR1 is LNHDA and CDR2 is SQIVND (reference sequence). CDR3 sequence reads: CASSRDLREQYL.

This clonotype was seen ten or more times. CDR3 loop: CASSQGGGTQYF. The CDR3 nucleotides are TGTGCCAGCAGCCAGGGAGGTGGGACGCAGTATTTT. This chain uses TRBV6-4 with TRBJ2-3; weak D call: TRBD2 (6 bases). Germline CDR1 and CDR2: MRHNA and SNTAGT. The CDR3 runs to 12 residues. V lost 6 bases to trimming and J lost 9 bases, with 13 bases between them.

Of note for this clonotype: A much larger clone lies one base from this, so it may be a read error. The chain combines TRBV5-4 with TRBJ2-1; 9 nucleotides align to TRBD1. The CDR3 extends over 15 amino acids. From germline, CDR1 is SGHNT and CDR2 YYREEE (reference sequence). CDR3 DNA: TGTGCCAGCAGCAAGGACAGGGGATCCTACAGTGAGCAGTTCTTC. It is translated as CASSKDRGSYSEQFF.

Comment on this clonotype: A read error is likely, as this CDR3 ends without the conserved phenylalanine or tryptophan. V and J are TRBV3-1 and TRBJ2-2, with D possibly being TRBD2 (6 bases). Germline CDR1 reads LGHDT; CDR2 reads YNNKEL (reference sequence). This CDR3 comprises 17 residues. V was cut by 4 bases and J by 1 base, with 16 bases left in between. The CDR3 DNA is TGTGCCAGCAGCCTCTCGGGAGTAGCGAAGAACACCGGGGAGCTGTTTTAT. It is translated as CASSLSGVAKNTGELFY.

This clonotype was found many times. This sequence joins TRBV7-2 and TRBJ2-7; no clear D. The CDR3 totals 13 residues. Germline loops: CDR1 SGHTA, CDR2 FQGNSA. V lost 3 bases, J lost 4 bases, and 10 bases lay in between. The CDR3 here is CASSFSRQYEQYF. The CDR3 DNA follows: TGTGCCAGCAGCTTCTCGCGGCAATACGAGCAGTACTTC.

In the case of this clonotype: A much larger clone sits a single nucleotide away, making a read error possible. In this CDR3 the conserved last residue, phenylalanine or tryptophan, is missing, so a read error is likely. This chain uses TRBV12-3 or TRBV12-4 with TRBJ2-3; 12 nucleotides align to TRBD2. This CDR3 has 18 residues. Trimming removed 2 bases from V and 2 bases from J; junction bases left unmatched: 8. Written as DNA, the CDR3 is TGTGCCAGCAGTTTACGACTAGCGGGAGTTTCCTACACAGATACGCAGTATCTT. It encodes CASSLRLAGVSYTDTQYL.

This clonotype was seen many times. This chain joins TRBV5-6 and TRBJ1-3, with 9 positions matching TRBD1. The J segment lost 2 bases and the V segment lost 3 bases, leaving 9 bases of the junction unmatched. The CDR3 is made up of 17 amino acids. Germline CDR1 and CDR2: SGHDT and YYEEEE. The CDR3: CASSYRTGVLTGNTIYF. The CDR3 DNA reads TGTGCCAGCAGCTACCGGACAGGGGTCTTAACTGGAAACACCATATATTTT.

This clonotype occurred many times. The J gene is TRBJ2-7, the V gene TRBV20-1; D is possibly TRBD2 (6 bases). CDR3 size: 15 residues. V dropped 1 base and J dropped 0 bases, with 13 bases sitting between them. Germline CDR1 is DFQATT and CDR2 is SNEGSKA (reference sequence). Here the CDR3 DNA reads TGCAGTGCTAGAGTGGGCGGGATGAGCTCCTACGAGCAGTACTTC. This codes for CSARVGGMSSYEQYF.

This clonotype was seen repeatedly, ten times or more. The V call is TRBV7-2, the J call TRBJ2-7; 7 nucleotides agree with TRBD2. J was trimmed by 7 bases and V by 5 bases; bases with no gene match: 14. The V gene's germline CDR1 is SGHTA and CDR2 FQGNSA. The CDR3 runs to 15 residues. The CDR3 sequence: CASSIPLAGVGEQYF. The CDR3 coding sequence is TGTGCCAGCAGCATCCCTCTGGCGGGAGTGGGAGAGCAGTACTTC.

At least ten counts were recorded for this clonotype. The chain employs TRBV10-3 and TRBJ1-5; D is unresolved. Trimming shortened V by 5 bases and J by 9 bases, and 11 bases separated the two germline ends. This CDR3 is built from 12 residues. Germline-derived CDR1 and CDR2 are ENHRY and SYGVKD. This CDR3 is CAISKGEGPQHF. The CDR3 DNA reads as TGTGCCATCAGTAAGGGTGAGGGGCCCCAGCATTTT.

This clonotype has only a few counts. Given a much more abundant clone one base away, this may be a read error. The chain employs TRBV20-1 and TRBJ2-1; D perhaps matches TRBD2 (5 bases). Germline V gene data show CDR1 as DFQATT and CDR2 as SNEGSKA (reference sequence). The V end was cut by 5 bases, the J end by 12 bases, with 26 bases between. The CDR3 spans 15 residues. The CDR3 reads CSAGAPGVTMFGQFF. CDR3 nucleotide sequence: TGCAGTGCTGGAGCCCCCGGGGTTACAATGTTTGGGCAGTTCTTC.

As regards this clonotype: This may be a read error, as it is one base from a much larger clone. The chain uses TRBV5-1 and TRBJ1-5, with a tentative D call TRBD1 (5 bases). This CDR3 spans 14 amino acids. The germline V gene encodes CDR1 SGHRS and CDR2 YFSETQ. The CDR3 DNA sequence: TGCGCCAGCAGTTTGGGACGGGACAATCAGCCCCAGCATTTT. Its translation is CASSLGRDNQPQHF.

The V gene is TRBV6-5, the J gene TRBJ2-7; 8 positions match TRBD1. The CDR3 contains 12 residues. V shed 11 bases and J 6 bases; nucleotides not matched to a gene: 9. From germline, CDR1 is MNHEY and CDR2 SVGAGI. The CDR3 DNA is TGTGCCCCCCCGCAGGGGGCGAGCGAGCAGTACTTC. It is translated as CAPPQGASEQYF.

This clonotype was counted ten times or more. This chain joins TRBV6-6 and TRBJ2-3; D may be TRBD2 (6 bases). The CDR3 is 13 residues long. The V end lost 7 bases, the J end lost 1 base, and 9 bases lay between the germline ends. Per the germline V gene, CDR1 is MNHNY and CDR2 is SVGAGI (reference sequence). CDR3 loop: CASTSDGTDTQYF. The CDR3 DNA sequence: TGTGCCAGCACTAGCGATGGCACAGATACGCAGTATTTT.

In this sample, this clonotype turned up many times. The V call is TRBV10-2, the J call TRBJ1-6; D unclear. The CDR3 is 14 amino acids. Germline CDR1 reads WSHSY; CDR2 reads SAAADI. With 6 bases removed from V and 5 bases from J, the gap between germline ends came to 11 bases. In DNA form, the CDR3 reads TGCGCCAGCAGCGAAAGAGGGAATAATTCACCCCTCCACTTT. Protein sequence: CASSERGNNSPLHF.

This clonotype was seen many times. This chain links TRBV9 with TRBJ2-1, with 8 bases that match TRBD2. V trimming: 0 bases; J trimming: 1 base; junction bases outside the gene matches: 3. The V gene's germline CDR1 is SGDLS and CDR2 YYNGEE. The CDR3 consists of 16 residues. For the CDR3, the DNA is TGTGCCAGCAGCGTAGGTAGCGGGATGTCCTACAATGAGCAGTTCTTC. It encodes CASSVGSGMSYNEQFF.

This clonotype was picked up many times. The CDR3 nucleotides read TGTGCCAGCAGCTGGACAGGGAAGAGCTCTGGGGCCAACGTCCTGACTTTC. Its translation is CASSWTGKSSGANVLTF. The V gene is TRBV11-3, the J gene TRBJ2-6, with 8 nucleotides matching TRBD1. This CDR3 region has 17 residues. Trimming cost V 4 bases and J 0 bases; bases outside gene matches: 5. Germline V gives CDR1 SGHNT, CDR2 YENEEA.

CDR3 sequence reads: CSLASGYNEQFF. The CDR3 DNA sequence: TGCAGCTTAGCGAGCGGGTACAATGAGCAGTTCTTC. The chain employs TRBV29-1 and TRBJ2-1; a possible D gene is TRBD2 (6 bases). V was shortened by 8 bases and J by 4 bases, with 12 bases between the two germline ends. This CDR3 contains 12 residues. The germline gives CDR1 SQVTM, CDR2 ANQGSEA.